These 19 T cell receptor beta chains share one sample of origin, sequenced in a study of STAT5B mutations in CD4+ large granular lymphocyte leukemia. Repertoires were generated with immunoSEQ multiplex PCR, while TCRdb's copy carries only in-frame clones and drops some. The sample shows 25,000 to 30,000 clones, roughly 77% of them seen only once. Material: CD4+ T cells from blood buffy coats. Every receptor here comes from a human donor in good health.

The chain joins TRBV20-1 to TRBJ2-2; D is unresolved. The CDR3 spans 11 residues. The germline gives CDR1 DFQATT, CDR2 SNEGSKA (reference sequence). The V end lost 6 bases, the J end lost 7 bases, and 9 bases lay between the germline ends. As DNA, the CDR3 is TGCAGTGCCGAAGGCAGCGGGGAGCTGTTTTTT. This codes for CSAEGSGELFF.

CDR3 DNA sequence: TGTGCCAGCAGTCAAACGGGAGCGACTTACAATGAGCAGTTCTTC. This gives the protein CASSQTGATYNEQFF. The J gene is TRBJ2-1, the V gene TRBV7-9, with D tentatively TRBD2 (6 bases). Germline CDR1 is SEHNR and CDR2 is FQNEAQ (reference sequence). The CDR3 loop spans 15 amino acids. V lost 6 bases to trimming and J lost 4 bases, with 16 bases between them.

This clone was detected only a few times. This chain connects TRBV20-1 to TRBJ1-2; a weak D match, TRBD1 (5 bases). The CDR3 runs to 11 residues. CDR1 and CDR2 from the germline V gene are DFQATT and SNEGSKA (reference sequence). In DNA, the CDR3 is TGCAGCACGGGGGGTGACTATGGCTACACCTTC. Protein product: CSTGGDYGYTF.

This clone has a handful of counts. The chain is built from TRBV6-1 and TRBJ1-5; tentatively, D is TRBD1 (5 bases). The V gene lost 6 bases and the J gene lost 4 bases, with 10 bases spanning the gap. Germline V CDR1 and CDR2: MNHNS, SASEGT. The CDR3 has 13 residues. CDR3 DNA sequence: TGTGCCAGCAGAGTGACAGAAAATCAGCCCCAGCATTTT. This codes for CASRVTENQPQHF.

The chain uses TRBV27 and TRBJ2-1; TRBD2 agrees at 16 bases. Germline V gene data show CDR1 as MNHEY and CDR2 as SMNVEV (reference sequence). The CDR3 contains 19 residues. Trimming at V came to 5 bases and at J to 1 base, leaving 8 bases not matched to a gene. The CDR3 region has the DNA TGTGCCAGCAGTGGTGGGACTAGCGGGAGGGCCCTATCCTACAATGAGCAGTTCTTC. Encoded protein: CASSGGTSGRALSYNEQFF.

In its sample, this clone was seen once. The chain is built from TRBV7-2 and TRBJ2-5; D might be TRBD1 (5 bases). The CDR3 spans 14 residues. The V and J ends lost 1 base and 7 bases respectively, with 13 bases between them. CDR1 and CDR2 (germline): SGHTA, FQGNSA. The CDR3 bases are TGTGCCAGCAGCTTAGGAGGCAGGGTGGGGACCCAGTACTTC. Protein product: CASSLGGRVGTQYF.

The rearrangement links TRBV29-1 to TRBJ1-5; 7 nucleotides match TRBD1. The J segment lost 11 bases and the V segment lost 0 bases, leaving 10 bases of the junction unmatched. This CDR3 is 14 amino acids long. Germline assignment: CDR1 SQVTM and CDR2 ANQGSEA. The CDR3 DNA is TGCAGCGTTGAAGAGCGACAGGGAAGGTCAGCCCAGCATTTT. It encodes CSVEERQGRSAQHF.

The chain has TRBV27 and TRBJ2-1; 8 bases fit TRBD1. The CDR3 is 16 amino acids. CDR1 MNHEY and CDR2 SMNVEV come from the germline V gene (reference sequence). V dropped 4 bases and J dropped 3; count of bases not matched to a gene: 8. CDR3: CASSSLRTGRYNEQFF. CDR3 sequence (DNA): TGTGCCAGCAGTTCTCTCCGGACAGGGCGCTACAATGAGCAGTTCTTC.

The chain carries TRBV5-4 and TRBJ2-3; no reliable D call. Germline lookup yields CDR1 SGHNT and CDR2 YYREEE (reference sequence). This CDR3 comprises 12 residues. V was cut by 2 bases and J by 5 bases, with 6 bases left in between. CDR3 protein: CASSFAVDTQYF. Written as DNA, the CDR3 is TGTGCCAGCAGCTTTGCGGTAGATACGCAGTATTTT.

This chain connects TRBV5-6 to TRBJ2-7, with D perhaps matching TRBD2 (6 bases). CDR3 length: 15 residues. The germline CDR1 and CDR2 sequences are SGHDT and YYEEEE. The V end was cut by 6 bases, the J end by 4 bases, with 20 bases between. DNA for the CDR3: TGTGCCAGCAATTTGGGGGGTCGCCCGCAATACGAGCAGTACTTC. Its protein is CASNLGGRPQYEQYF.

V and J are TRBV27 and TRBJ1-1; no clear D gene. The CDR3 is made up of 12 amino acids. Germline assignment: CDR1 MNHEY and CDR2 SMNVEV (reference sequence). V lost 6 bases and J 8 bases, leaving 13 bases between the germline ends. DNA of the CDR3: TGTGCCAGCAGCGAAGTGGGCAGGGAAGCTTTCTTT. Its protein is CASSEVGREAFF.

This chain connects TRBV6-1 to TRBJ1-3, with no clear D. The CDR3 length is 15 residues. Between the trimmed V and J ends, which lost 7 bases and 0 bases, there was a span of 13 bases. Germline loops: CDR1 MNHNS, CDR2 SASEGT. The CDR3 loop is CASNRDRVSGNTIYF. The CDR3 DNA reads TGTGCCAGCAACCGGGATCGCGTCTCTGGAAACACCATATATTTT.

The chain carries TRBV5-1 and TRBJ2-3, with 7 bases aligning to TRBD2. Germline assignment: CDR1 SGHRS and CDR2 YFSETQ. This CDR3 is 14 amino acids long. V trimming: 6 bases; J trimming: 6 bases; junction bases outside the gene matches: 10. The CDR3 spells CASTPRGEGDTQYF. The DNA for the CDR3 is TGCGCCAGCACCCCACGAGGGGAGGGGGATACGCAGTATTTT.

CDR3 residues: CASSLLGQGNEQYF. CDR3 DNA sequence: TGTGCCAGCAGCTTACTTGGACAGGGGAACGAGCAGTACTTC. J is TRBJ2-7 and V is TRBV7-3; 9 nucleotides align to TRBD1. The ends lost 2 bases at V and 5 bases at J; junction bases unmatched: 4. Germline V gene data show CDR1 as SGHTA and CDR2 as FQGTGA. The CDR3 covers 14 residues.

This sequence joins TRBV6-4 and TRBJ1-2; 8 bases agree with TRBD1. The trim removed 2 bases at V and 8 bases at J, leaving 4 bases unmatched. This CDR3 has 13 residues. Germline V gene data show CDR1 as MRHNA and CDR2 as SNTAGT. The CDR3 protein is CASSDGRGLGYTF. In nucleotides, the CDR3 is TGTGCCAGCAGTGACGGCAGGGGGCTGGGCTACACCTTC.

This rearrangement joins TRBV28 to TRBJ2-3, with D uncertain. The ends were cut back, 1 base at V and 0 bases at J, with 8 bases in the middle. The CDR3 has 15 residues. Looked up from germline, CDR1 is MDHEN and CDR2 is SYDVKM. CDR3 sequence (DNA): TGTGCCAGCAGTTTATTGGGCCCTAGCACAGATACGCAGTATTTT. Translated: CASSLLGPSTDTQYF.

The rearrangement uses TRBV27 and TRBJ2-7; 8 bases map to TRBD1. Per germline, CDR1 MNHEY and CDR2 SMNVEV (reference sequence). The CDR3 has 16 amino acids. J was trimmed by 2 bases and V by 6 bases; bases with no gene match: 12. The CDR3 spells CASRQTPGQGAYEQYF. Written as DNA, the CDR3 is TGTGCCAGCAGACAAACCCCCGGACAGGGAGCCTACGAGCAGTACTTC.

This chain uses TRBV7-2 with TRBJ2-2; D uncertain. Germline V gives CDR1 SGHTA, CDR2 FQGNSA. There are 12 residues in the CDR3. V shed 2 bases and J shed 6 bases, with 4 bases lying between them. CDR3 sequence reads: CASSLRAGELFF. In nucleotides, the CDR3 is TGTGCCAGCAGCTTAAGGGCCGGGGAGCTGTTTTTT.

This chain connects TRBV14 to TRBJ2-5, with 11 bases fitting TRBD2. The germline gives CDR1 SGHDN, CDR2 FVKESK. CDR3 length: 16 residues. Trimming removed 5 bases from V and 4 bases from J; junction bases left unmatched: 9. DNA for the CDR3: TGTGCCAGCAGCGCGCAACTAGCGGGAGTCGGAGAGACCCAGTACTTC. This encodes CASSAQLAGVGETQYF.